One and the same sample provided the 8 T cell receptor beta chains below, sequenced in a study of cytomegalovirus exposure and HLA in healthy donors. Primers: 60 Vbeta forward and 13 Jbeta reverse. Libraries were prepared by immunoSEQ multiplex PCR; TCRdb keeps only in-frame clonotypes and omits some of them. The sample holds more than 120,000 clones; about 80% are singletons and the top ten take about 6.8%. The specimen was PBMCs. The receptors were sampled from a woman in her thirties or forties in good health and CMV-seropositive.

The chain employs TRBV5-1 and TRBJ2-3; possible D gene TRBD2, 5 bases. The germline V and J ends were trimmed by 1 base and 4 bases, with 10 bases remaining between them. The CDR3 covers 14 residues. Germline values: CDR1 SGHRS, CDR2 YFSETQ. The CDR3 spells CASSLYGDSDTQYF. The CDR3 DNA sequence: TGCGCCAGCAGCTTGTACGGGGATTCAGATACGCAGTATTTT. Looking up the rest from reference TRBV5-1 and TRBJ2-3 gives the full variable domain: KAGVTQTPRYLIKTRGQQVTLSCSPISGHRSVSWYQQTPGQGLQFLFEYFSETQRNKGNFPGRFSGRQFSNSRSEMNVSTLELGDSALYLCASSLYGDSDTQYFGPGTRLTVL.

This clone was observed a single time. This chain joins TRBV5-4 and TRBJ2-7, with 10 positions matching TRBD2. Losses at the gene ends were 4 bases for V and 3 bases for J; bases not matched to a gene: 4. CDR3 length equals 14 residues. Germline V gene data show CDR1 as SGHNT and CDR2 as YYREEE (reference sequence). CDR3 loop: CASSPRTSGYEQYF. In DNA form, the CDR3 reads TGTGCCAGCAGCCCCAGGACTAGCGGCTACGAGCAGTACTTC.

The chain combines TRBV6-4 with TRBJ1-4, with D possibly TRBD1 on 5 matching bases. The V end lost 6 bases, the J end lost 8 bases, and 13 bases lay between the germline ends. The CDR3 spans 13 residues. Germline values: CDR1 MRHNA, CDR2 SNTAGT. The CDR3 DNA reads TGTGCCAGCAGAGGGCAGGGTAACGAAAAACTGTTTTTT. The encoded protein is CASRGQGNEKLFF.

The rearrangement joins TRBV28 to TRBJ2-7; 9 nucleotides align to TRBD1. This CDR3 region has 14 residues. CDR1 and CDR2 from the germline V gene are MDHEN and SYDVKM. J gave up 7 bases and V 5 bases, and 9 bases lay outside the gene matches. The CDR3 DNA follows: TGTGCCAGCAGTATTGGACAGGGGATGAAAGAGCAGTACTTC. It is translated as CASSIGQGMKEQYF.

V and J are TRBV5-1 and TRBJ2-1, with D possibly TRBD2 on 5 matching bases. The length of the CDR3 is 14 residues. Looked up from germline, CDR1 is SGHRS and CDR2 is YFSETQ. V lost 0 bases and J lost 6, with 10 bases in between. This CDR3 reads CASSLGSGINEQFF. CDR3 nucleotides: TGCGCCAGCAGCTTGGGCTCGGGGATCAATGAGCAGTTCTTC.

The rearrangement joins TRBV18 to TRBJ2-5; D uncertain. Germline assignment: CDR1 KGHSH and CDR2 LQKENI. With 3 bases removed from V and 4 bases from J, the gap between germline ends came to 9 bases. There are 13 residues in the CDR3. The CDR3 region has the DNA TGTGCCAGCTCACCTCTAGTACTAGAGACCCAGTACTTC. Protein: CASSPLVLETQYF.

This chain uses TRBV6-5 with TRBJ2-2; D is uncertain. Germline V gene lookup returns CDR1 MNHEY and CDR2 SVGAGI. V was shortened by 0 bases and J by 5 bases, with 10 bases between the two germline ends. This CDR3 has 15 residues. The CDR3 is CASSYSFSVTGELFF. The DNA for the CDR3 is TGTGCCAGCAGTTACTCGTTCTCAGTAACCGGGGAGCTGTTTTTT.

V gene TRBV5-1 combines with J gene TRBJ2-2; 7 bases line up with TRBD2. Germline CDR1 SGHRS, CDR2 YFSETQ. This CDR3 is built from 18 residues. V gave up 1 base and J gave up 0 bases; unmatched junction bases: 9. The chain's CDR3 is CASSLMLLAVANTGELFF. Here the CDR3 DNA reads TGCGCCAGCAGCTTGATGCTCCTAGCGGTCGCGAACACCGGGGAGCTGTTTTTT.